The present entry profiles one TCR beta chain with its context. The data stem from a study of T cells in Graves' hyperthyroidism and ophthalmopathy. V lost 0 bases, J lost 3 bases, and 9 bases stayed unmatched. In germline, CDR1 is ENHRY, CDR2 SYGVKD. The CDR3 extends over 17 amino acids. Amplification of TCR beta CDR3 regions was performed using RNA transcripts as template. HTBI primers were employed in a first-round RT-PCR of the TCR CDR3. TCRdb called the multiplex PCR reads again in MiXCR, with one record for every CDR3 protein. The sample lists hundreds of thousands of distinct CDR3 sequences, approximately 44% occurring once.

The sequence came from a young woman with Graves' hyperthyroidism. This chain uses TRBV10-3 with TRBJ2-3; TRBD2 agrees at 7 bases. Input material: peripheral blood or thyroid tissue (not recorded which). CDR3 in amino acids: CAISESTLAVRTDTQYF. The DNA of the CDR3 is TGTGCCATCAGTGAGTCGACCCTAGCGGTAAGGACAGATACGCAGTATTTT.